A selection of T cell receptor beta chains follows, all from one sample in a study of cytomegalovirus exposure and HLA in healthy donors. Measured with immunoSEQ multiplex PCR; TCRdb has only the in-frame clones, and not every one. This sample yields 240,000 or so clones, of which approximately 82% are seen a single time; about 7.5% belongs to the top ten. The sequencing input was PBMCs. The receptors were sampled from a woman in her sixties in good health and CMV-seropositive. The CDR3 runs from the conserved cysteine through the conserved F or W. D genes are given only for firm matches. Clone size is given for some rows only: seen once, a few or many times, or a class if the clone is expanded.

TGTGCCACCAGCAGAGGACTAGCGGGTAGTGGGCCCAACGGCATTCAGTACTTC	CATSRGLAGSGPNGIQYF	TRBD2	18	TRBV15	TRBJ2-4	.
TGTGCCAGCAGTTCCCGAGGGGACACGGGATTCTACGAGCAGTACTTC	CASSSRGDTGFYEQYF	.	16	TRBV5-5	TRBJ2-7	.
TGTGCCAGCAGCGTAGCCCCCGAGTTCGAGCAGTACTTC	CASSVAPEFEQYF	.	13	TRBV9	TRBJ2-7	.
TGTGCCAGCAGTGAAGGGGACAGCAGCAGGAATGAGCAGTTCTTC	CASSEGDSSRNEQFF	TRBD1	15	TRBV2	TRBJ2-1	few
TGTGCCAGCAGCCCCTCAGGGCTAGCTAACTATGGCTACACCTTC	CASSPSGLANYGYTF	.	15	TRBV9	TRBJ1-2	once
TGTGCCAGTAGTCTCACAGGGCAGGATGAAAAACTGTTTTTT	CASSLTGQDEKLFF	.	14	TRBV19	TRBJ1-4	.
TGTGCCAGCAGTTTGTCTCTAGCGGGAGGGCCTGGCGAGCAGTACTTC	CASSLSLAGGPGEQYF	TRBD2	16	TRBV27	TRBJ2-7	.
TGTGCCATCAAATTGACTAGCGACGGGGAGCTGTTTTTT	CAIKLTSDGELFF	TRBD2	13	TRBV10-3	TRBJ2-2	.
TGTGCCTGGGGACAGGGCGATGAAAAACTGTTTTTT	CAWGQGDEKLFF	TRBD1	12	TRBV30	TRBJ1-4	once
TGTGCCAGCAGCTTGGACCCTACAGGGCCAAATGAGCAGTTCTTC	CASSLDPTGPNEQFF	.	15	TRBV5-4	TRBJ2-1	.
TGTGCCTGGAGTCCAGGGACAGGGAGGGACACCATATATTTT	CAWSPGTGRDTIYF	TRBD1	14	TRBV30	TRBJ1-3	few
TGCGCCAGCAGCTTGGTAGCGGGGAACACCGGGGAGCTGTTTTTT	CASSLVAGNTGELFF	TRBD2	15	TRBV5-1	TRBJ2-2	.
TGTGCCAGCTCACCACTCAGAGGGAACACTGAAGCTTTCTTT	CASSPLRGNTEAFF	.	14	TRBV18	TRBJ1-1	.
TGCGCCAGCAGCCCAGGGATGATAGCAACTAATGAAAAACTGTTTTTT	CASSPGMIATNEKLFF	.	16	TRBV5-1	TRBJ1-4	.
TGCGCCAGCAGTAGCACAGGGGGCTTCGAGACCCAGTACTTC	CASSSTGGFETQYF	TRBD1	14	TRBV5-1	TRBJ2-5	.
TGTGCCAGTAGTATGTACCGGGTCGAAGCTTTCTTT	CASSMYRVEAFF	.	12	TRBV19	TRBJ1-1	.
TGTGCCAGCAGTGACATTGCCCAGGCTCAGCCCCAGCATTTT	CASSDIAQAQPQHF	.	14	TRBV2	TRBJ1-5	.
TGTGCCACCAGCACCCTAATGGGACTAGCGTTGCACGAGCAGTACTTC	CATSTLMGLALHEQYF	TRBD2	16	TRBV15	TRBJ2-7	.
TGCGCCAGCAGTTGGGGGCAGGGTATGGACGAGCAGTACTTC	CASSWGQGMDEQYF	.	14	TRBV5-1	TRBJ2-7	.
TGTGCCAGCAGTTCCCCGGGACAGGGCACAGATACGCAGTATTTT	CASSSPGQGTDTQYF	TRBD1	15	TRBV28	TRBJ2-3	.
TGCGCCAGCAGCTTAAGGGGTTATAGCAATCAGCCCCAGCATTTT	CASSLRGYSNQPQHF	.	15	TRBV5-1	TRBJ1-5	once
TGTGCCAGCAGCTTTATTGAGACCCAGTACTTC	CASSFIETQYF	.	11	TRBV5-5	TRBJ2-5	.